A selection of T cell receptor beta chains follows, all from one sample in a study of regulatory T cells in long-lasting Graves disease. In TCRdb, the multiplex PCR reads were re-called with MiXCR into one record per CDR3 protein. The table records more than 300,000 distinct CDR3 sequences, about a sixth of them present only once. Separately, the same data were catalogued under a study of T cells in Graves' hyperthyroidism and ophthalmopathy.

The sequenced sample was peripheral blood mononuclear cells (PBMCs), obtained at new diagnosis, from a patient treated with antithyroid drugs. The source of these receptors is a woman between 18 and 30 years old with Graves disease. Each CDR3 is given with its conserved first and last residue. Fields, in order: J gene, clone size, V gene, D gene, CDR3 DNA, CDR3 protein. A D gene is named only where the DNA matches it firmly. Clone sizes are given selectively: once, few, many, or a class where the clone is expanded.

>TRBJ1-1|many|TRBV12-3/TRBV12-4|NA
TGTGCCAGCAGTCTTGGGATGTCGATCACTGAAGCTTTCTTT
CASSLGMSITEAFF
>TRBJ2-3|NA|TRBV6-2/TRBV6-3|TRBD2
TGTGCCAGCTTTGAAAGGACTAGCGGGGGGGGAAGTAGCACAGATACGCAGTATTTT
CASFERTSGGGSSTDTQYF
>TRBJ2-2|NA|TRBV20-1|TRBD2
TGCAGTGCTTTTAGCGGGAGTCATTTGTCCGGGGAGCTGTTTTTT
CSAFSGSHLSGELFF
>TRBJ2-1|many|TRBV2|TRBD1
TGTGCCAGCGTTAAGGGGGCGGAAGGTTACAATGAGCAGTTCTTC
CASVKGAEGYNEQFF
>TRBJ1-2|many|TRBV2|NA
TGTGCCAGCAGCGAAGTGTCTACTTCCTATGGCTACACCTTC
CASSEVSTSYGYTF
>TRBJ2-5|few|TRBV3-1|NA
TGTGCCAGCAGCCAAGATCATCGGCATTACTTC
CASSQDHRHYF
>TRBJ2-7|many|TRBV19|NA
TGTGCCAGTAGTATGGGCCGGGTTTACGAGCAGTACTTC
CASSMGRVYEQYF
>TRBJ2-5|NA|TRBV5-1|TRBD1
TGCGCCAGCAGCTTGCAGAGACAGGGGCAAGAGACCCAGTACTTC
CASSLQRQGQETQYF
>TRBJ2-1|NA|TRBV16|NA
TGTGCCAGCAGCCAAACGCAGGGAAGGTTTAATGAGCAGTTCTTC
CASSQTQGRFNEQFF
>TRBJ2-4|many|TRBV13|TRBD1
TGTGCCAGCAGCCCCACAGGGGGCGTTGGTGGAAACATTCAGTACTTC
CASSPTGGVGGNIQYF
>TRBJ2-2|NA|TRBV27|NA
TGTGCCAGCAGTTTACTGTTAGACTCTCAGAACGCCGGGGAGCTGTTTTTT
CASSLLLDSQNAGELFF
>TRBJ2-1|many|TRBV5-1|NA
TGCGCCAGCAGCTTGGTACTAGCAGATACTACTGAGCAGTTCTTC
CASSLVLADTTEQFF
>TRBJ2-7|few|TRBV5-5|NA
TGTGCCAGCAGCCCCGGCCCCAAGGAGGCCTACGAGCAGTACTTC
CASSPGPKEAYEQYF
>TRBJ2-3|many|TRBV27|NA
TGTGCCAGCAGTTTGAGCACCCGCACAGATACGCAGTATTTT
CASSLSTRTDTQYF
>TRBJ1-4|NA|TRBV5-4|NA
TGTGCCAGCAGGGTCGCAGGGGCAAGTGAAAAACTGTTTTTT
CASRVAGASEKLFF
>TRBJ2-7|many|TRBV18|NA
TGTGCCAGCAGCCCTAGCTCCTACGAGCAGTACTTC
CASSPSSYEQYF
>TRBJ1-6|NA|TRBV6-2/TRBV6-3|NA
TGTGCCAGCAGTTCCTACAGGGATTCACCCCTCCACTTT
CASSSYRDSPLHF
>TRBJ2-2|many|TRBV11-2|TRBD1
TGTGCCAGCAGCTCGGGACAGGCAAACACCGGGGAGCTGTTTTTT
CASSSGQANTGELFF
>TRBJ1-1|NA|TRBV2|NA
TGTGCCAGCAGGACGAACACTGAAGCTTTCTTT
CASRTNTEAFF
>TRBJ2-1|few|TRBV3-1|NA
TGTGCCAGCAGCCCCGGCCGGGGGAAGCAGTTCTTC
CASSPGRGKQFF
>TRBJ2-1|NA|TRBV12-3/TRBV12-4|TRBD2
TGTGCCAGCAGTTCCTCCGGGGCGGGGGGCCCCGGTGAGCAGTTCTTC
CASSSSGAGGPGEQFF
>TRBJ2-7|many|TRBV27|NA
TGTGCCAGCAGCCCACTAGCGACAGGGAACGAGCAGTACTTC
CASSPLATGNEQYF
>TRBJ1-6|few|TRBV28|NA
TGTGCCAGCAGTTTATACCTAGACGGCTCACCCCTCCACTTT
CASSLYLDGSPLHF
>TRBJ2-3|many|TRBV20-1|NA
TGCAGTGCTATAGGAGCCCAGTTTGGACAAGATACGCAGTATTTT
CSAIGAQFGQDTQYF
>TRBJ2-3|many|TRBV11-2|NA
TGTGCCAGCAGCTTACTTGGGGGTAACACAGATACGCAGTATTTT
CASSLLGGNTDTQYF
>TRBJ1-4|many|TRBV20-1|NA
TGCAGTGCTAGTCCCGAGGGAAGTACTAATGAAAAACTGTTTTTT
CSASPEGSTNEKLFF
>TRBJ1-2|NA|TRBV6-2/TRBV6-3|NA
TGTGCCAGCTGCCGGGATCCTGTCTATGGCTACACCTTC
CASCRDPVYGYTF
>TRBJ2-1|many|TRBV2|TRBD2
TGTGCCAGCAGTGAGGATACGTCTGGACTAGTGACCTACAATGAGCAGTTCTTC
CASSEDTSGLVTYNEQFF
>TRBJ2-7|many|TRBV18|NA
TGTGCCAGCTCACAATCGGCCTACGAGCAGTACTTC
CASSQSAYEQYF
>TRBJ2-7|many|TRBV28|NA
TGTGCCAGCAGCCCCACTCCCTGGCGGGGTAACTCCTACGAGCAGTACTTC
CASSPTPWRGNSYEQYF
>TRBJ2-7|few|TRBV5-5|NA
TGTGCCAGCAGCTTGGGTCGGTCAGGGTTGGGGGAGCAGTACTTC
CASSLGRSGLGEQYF
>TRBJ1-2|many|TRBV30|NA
TGTGCCTGGTCCGCGCAGGGGACCTATGGCTACACCTTC
CAWSAQGTYGYTF
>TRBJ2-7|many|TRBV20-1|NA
TGCAGTGGATGGACACGGGACTCCTACGAGCAGTACTTC
CSGWTRDSYEQYF
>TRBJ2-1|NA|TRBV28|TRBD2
TGTGCCAGCAGTTTCTTAGCGGGGGACAGCTCCTACAATGAGCAGTTCTTC
CASSFLAGDSSYNEQFF
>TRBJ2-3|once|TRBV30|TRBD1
TGTGCCTGGACTCCAGGGGGATCTAGCACAGATACGCAGTATTTT
CAWTPGGSSTDTQYF
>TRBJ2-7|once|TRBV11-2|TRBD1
TGTGCCAGCAGCTCCGGTGGGACAGGAACCTACGAGCAGTACTTC
CASSSGGTGTYEQYF
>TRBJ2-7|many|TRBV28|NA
TGTGCCAGCAGTTACCGGGACGAATCCTACGAGCAGTACTTC
CASSYRDESYEQYF
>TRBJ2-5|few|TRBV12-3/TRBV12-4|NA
TGTGCCAGCAGCCCGAAAATTATCAGGGAGACCCAGTACTTC
CASSPKIIRETQYF
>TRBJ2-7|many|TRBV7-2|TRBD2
TGTGCCAGCAGCTTAAAAGCGGGAGGCTTTTACGAGCAGTACTTC
CASSLKAGGFYEQYF
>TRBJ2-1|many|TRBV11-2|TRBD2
TGTGCCAGCAGCACGGGACTAGCGGGAGTCGAGCAGTTCTTC
CASSTGLAGVEQFF
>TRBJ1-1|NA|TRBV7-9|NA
TGTGCCAGCAGCTTAGTAGCAGGGGCGCCGGTTTCTACTGAAGCTTTCTTT
CASSLVAGAPVSTEAFF
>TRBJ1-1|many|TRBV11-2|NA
TGTGCCAGCAGCCCTAGGACAGATATTAACACTGAAGCTTTCTTT
CASSPRTDINTEAFF
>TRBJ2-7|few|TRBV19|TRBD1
TGTGCCAGTAGTTCCGGGACAGACTTTTCCTACGAGCAGTACTTC
CASSSGTDFSYEQYF